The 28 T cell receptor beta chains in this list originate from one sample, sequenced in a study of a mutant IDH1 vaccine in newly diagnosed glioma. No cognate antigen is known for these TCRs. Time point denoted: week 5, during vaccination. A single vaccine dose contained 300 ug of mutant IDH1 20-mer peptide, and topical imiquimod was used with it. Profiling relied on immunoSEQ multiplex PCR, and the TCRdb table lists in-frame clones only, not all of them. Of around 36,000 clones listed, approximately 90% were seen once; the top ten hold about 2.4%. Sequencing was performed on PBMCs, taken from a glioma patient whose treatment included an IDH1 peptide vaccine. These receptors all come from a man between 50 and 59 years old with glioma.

The CDR3 DNA follows: TGTGCCAGTAGTATACCGGGTGCCCAAAATTCACCCCTCCACTTT. Residues: CASSIPGAQNSPLHF. The genes are TRBV19 and TRBJ1-6; D is unclear. The germline V and J ends were trimmed by 2 bases and 7 bases, with 12 bases remaining between them. Germline V gene data show CDR1 as LNHDA and CDR2 as SQIVND (reference sequence). This CDR3 spans 15 amino acids. The full variable domain, completed using reference TRBV19 and TRBJ1-6, is DGGITQSPKYLFRKEGQNVTLSCEQNLNHDAMYWYRQDPGQGLRLIYYSQIVNDFQKGDIAEGYSVSREKKESFPLTVTSAQKNPTAFYLCASSIPGAQNSPLHFGNGTRLTVT.

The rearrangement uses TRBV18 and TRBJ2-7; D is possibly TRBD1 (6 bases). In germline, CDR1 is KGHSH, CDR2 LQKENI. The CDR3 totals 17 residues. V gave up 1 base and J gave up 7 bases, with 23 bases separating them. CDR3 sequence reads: CASSPQISRQAASEQYF. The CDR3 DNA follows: TGTGCCAGCTCACCACAAATATCCCGACAGGCGGCCTCAGAGCAGTACTTC. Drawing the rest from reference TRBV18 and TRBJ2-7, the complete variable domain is NAGVMQNPRHLVRRRGQEARLRCSPMKGHSHVYWYRQLPEEGLKFMVYLQKENIIDESGMPKERFSAEFPKEGPSILRIQQVVRGDSAAYFCASSPQISRQAASEQYFGPGTRLTVT.

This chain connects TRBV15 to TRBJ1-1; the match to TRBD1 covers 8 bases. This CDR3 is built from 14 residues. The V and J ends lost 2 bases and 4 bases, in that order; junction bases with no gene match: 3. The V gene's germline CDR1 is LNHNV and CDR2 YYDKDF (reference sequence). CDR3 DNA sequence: TGTGCCACCAGCAGAAACACAGGGGGCACTGAAGCTTTCTTT. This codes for CATSRNTGGTEAFF.

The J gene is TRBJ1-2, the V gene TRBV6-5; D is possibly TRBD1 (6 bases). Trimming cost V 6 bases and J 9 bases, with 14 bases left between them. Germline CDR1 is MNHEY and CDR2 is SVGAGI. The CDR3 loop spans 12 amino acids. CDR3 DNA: TGTGCCAGCAGCTACGAGGGGGAAAGCTACACCTTC. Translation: CASSYEGESYTF.

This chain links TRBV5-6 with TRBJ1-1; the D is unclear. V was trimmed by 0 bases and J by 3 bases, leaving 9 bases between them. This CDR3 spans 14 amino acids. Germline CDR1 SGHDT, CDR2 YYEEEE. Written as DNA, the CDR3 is TGTGCCAGCAGCTTGGTCTCAGGAGACACTGAAGCTTTCTTT. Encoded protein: CASSLVSGDTEAFF. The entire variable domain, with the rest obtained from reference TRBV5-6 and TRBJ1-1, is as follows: DAGVTQSPTHLIKTRGQQVTLRCSPKSGHDTVSWYQQALGQGPQFIFQYYEEEERQRGNFPDRFSGHQFPNYSSELNVNALLLGDSALYLCASSLVSGDTEAFFGQGTRLTVV.

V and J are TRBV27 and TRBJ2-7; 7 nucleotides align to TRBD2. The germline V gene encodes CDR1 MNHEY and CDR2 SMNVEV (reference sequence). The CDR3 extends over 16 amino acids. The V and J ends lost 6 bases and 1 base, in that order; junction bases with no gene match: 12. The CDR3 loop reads CASRGFGAGESYEQYF. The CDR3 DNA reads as TGTGCCAGCAGGGGGTTTGGGGCGGGGGAGTCCTACGAGCAGTACTTC.

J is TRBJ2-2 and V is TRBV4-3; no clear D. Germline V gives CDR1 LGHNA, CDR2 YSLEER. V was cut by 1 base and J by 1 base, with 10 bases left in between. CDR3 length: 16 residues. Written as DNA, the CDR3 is TGCGCCAGCAGCCAAGCCGGCCTTCGGAACACCGGGGAGCTGTTTTTT. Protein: CASSQAGLRNTGELFF.

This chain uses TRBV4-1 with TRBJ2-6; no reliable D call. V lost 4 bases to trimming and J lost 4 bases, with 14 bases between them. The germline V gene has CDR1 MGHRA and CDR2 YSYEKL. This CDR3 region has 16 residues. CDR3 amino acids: CASSPPRGSGANVLTF. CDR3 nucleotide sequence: TGCGCCAGCAGCCCCCCTCGCGGATCCGGGGCCAACGTCCTGACTTTC.

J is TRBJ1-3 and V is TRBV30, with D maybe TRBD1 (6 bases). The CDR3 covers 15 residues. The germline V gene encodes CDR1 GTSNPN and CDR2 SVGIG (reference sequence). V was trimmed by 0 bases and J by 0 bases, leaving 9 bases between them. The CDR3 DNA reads TGTGCCTGGAGTGTAGGGGGGACCTCTGGAAACACCATATATTTT. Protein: CAWSVGGTSGNTIYF.

CDR3 protein: CASSRPRTEISNQPQHF. The CDR3 coding sequence is TGTGCCAGCAGCCGACCTCGGACAGAAATTAGCAATCAGCCCCAGCATTTT. The gene calls are TRBV28 and TRBJ1-5, with D possibly being TRBD1 (6 bases). V lost 6 bases, J lost 0 bases, and 18 bases lay in between. This CDR3 region has 17 residues. CDR1 and CDR2 from the germline V gene are MDHEN and SYDVKM. The full variable domain, its missing parts supplied by reference TRBV28 and TRBJ1-5, is DVKVTQSSRYLVKRTGEKVFLECVQDMDHENMFWYRQDPGLGLRLIYFSYDVKMKEKGDIPEGYSVSREKKERFSLILESASTNQTSMYLCASSRPRTEISNQPQHFGDGTRLSIL.

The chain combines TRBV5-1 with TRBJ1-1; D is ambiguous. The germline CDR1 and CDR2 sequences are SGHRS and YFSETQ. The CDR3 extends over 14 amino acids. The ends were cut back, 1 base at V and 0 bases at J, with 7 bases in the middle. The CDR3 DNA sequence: TGCGCCAGCAGCTTGTACGGGATGAACACTGAAGCTTTCTTT. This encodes CASSLYGMNTEAFF.

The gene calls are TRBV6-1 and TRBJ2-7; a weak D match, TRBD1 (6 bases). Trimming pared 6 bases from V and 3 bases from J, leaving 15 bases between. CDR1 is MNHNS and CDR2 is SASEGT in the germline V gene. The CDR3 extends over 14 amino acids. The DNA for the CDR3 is TGTGCCAGCAGGATATATGGGGGCAACTACGAGCAGTACTTC. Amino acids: CASRIYGGNYEQYF.

CDR3: CASSLSRGETQYF. In DNA, the CDR3 is TGTGCCAGCAGCTTAAGCCGCGGAGAGACCCAGTACTTC. The chain employs TRBV7-3 and TRBJ2-5; D unclear. V shed 1 base and J shed 4 bases, with 7 bases lying between them. This CDR3 is 13 amino acids long. The germline gives CDR1 SGHTA, CDR2 FQGTGA. The variable domain in full, with the rest retrieved from reference TRBV7-3 and TRBJ2-5, is GAGVSQTPSNKVTEKGKYVELRCDPISGHTALYWYRQSLGQGPEFLIYFQGTGAADDSGLPNDRFFAVRPEGSVSTLKIQRTERGDSAVYLCASSLSRGETQYFGPGTRLLVL.

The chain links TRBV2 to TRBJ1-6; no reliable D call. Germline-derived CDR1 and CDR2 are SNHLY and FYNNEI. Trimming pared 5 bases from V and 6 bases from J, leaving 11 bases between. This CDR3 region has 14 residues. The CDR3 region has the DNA TGTGCCAGCAGTACCGGGCCGACTAATTCACCCCTCCACTTT. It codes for CASSTGPTNSPLHF.

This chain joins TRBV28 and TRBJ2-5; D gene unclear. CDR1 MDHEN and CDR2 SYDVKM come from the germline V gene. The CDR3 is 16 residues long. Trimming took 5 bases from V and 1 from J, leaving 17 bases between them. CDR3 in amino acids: CASSPHRWQSQETQYF. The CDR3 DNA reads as TGTGCCAGCAGTCCCCACCGGTGGCAGAGCCAAGAGACCCAGTACTTC.

CDR3 amino acids: CASSLESQANYGYTF. The CDR3 DNA sequence: TGTGCCAGCAGCTTAGAGTCTCAAGCTAACTATGGCTACACCTTC. The chain carries TRBV13 and TRBJ1-2, with D hard to call. The V and J ends lost 1 base and 0 bases respectively, with 9 bases between them. The CDR3 runs 15 residues. Germline assignment: CDR1 PRHDT and CDR2 FYEKMQ (reference sequence).

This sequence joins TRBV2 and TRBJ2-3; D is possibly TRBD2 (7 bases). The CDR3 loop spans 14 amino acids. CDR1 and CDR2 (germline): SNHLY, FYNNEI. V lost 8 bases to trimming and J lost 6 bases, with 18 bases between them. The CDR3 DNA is TGTGCCAGCGGGGGGGCACTAGCGTTGGATACGCAGTATTTT. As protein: CASGGALALDTQYF.

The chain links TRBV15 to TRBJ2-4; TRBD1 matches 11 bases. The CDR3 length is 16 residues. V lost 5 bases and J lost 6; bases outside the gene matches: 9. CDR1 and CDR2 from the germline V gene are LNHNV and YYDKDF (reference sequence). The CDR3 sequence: CATSGGQGAKGNIQYF. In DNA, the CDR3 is TGTGCCACCAGCGGAGGACAGGGGGCGAAAGGAAACATTCAGTACTTC.

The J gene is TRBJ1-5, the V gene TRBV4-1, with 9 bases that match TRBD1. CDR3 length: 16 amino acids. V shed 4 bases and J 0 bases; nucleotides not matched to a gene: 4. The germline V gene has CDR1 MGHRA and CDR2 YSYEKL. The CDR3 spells CASSPGTGYSNQPQHF. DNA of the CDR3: TGCGCCAGCAGCCCCGGGACAGGGTATAGCAATCAGCCCCAGCATTTT.

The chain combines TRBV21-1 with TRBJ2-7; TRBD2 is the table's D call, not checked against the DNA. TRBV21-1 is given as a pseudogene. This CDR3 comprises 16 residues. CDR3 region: CASSKFPSGTDYEQYF. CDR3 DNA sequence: TGTGCCAGCAGCAAATTCCCTAGCGGAACCGACTACGAGCAGTACTTC.

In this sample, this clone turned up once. CDR3: CASSLGQGTEAFF. CDR3 bases: TGTGCCAGCAGCTTGGGGCAGGGCACTGAAGCTTTCTTT. The chain combines TRBV7-3 with TRBJ1-1, with D tentatively TRBD1 (5 bases). This CDR3 has 13 residues. The germline V gene encodes CDR1 SGHTA and CDR2 FQGTGA. V was trimmed by 3 bases and J by 4 bases, leaving 9 bases between them. The whole variable domain, remainder taken from reference TRBV7-3 and TRBJ1-1, is GAGVSQTPSNKVTEKGKYVELRCDPISGHTALYWYRQSLGQGPEFLIYFQGTGAADDSGLPNDRFFAVRPEGSVSTLKIQRTERGDSAVYLCASSLGQGTEAFFGQGTRLTVV.

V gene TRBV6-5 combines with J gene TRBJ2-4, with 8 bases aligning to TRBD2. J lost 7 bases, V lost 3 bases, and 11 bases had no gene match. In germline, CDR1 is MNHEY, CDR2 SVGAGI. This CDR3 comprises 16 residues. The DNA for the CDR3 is TGTGCCAGCAGTTATAGGGTAGCGGGAACGAGGAACATTCAGTACTTC. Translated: CASSYRVAGTRNIQYF.

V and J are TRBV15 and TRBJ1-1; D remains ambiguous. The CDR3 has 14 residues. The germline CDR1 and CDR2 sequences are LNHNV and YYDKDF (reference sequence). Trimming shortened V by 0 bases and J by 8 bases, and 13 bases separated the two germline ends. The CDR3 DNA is TGTGCCACCAGCAGAGATCCCCCCCGGGCCGAAGCTTTCTTT. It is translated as CATSRDPPRAEAFF.

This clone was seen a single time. DNA of the CDR3: TGTGCCTGGAGTATAGGGACAGGGGGCGGTGGGGGCTACACCTTC. The encoded protein is CAWSIGTGGGGGYTF. The chain joins TRBV30 to TRBJ1-2; 12 nucleotides match TRBD1. V lost 2 bases and J lost 8; bases outside the gene matches: 9. Germline-derived CDR1 and CDR2 are GTSNPN and SVGIG (reference sequence). The CDR3 contains 15 residues.

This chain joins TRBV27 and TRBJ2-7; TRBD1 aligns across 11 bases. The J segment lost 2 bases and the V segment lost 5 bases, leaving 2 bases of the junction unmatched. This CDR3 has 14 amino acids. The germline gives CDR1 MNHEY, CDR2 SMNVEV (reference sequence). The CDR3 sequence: CASSPGQGAYEQYF. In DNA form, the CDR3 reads TGTGCCAGCAGTCCGGGACAGGGGGCCTACGAGCAGTACTTC.

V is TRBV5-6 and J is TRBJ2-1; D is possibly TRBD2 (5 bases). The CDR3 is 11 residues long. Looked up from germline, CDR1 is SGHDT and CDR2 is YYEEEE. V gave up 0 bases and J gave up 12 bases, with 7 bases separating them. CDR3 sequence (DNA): TGTGCCAGCAGCTTGGGTAGCGCGCAGTTCTTC. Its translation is CASSLGSAQFF.

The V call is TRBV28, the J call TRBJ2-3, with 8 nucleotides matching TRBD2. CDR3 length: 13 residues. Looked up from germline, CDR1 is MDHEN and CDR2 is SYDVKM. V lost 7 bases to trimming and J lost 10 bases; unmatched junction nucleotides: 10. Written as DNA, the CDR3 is TGTGCCAGCATAGGCGGGAGGTACACAGCGCAGTATTTT. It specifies CASIGGRYTAQYF.

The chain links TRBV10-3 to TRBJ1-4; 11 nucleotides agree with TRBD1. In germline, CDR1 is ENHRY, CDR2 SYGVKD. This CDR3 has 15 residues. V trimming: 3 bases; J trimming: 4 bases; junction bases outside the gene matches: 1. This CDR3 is CAISEGTGGNEKLFF. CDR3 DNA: TGTGCCATCAGTGAAGGGACAGGGGGTAATGAAAAACTGTTTTTT.